In this sample, the clone carrying this T cell receptor beta chain turned up a few times. Source study methods: Estimation of nucleated cell counts relied on the amplification of reference gene primers. Sequencing used immunoSEQ multiplex PCR; TCRdb keeps in-frame clones, though not all of them. Clonal size and the V and J genes are those of that table, whereas D and trimming came from the DNA. Of tens of thousands of clones in the sample, about four fifths were seen once. The data are from a study of blood T cell repertoires in COVID-19. Seattle-derived patients entered the study during active infection and were followed longitudinally. The sequencing sample was made of peripheral blood. This TCR derives from a man aged 45-60 years with COVID-19, enrolled during active disease.

This CDR3 reads CASSLWRGRTGELFF. In nucleotides, the CDR3 is TGCGCCAGCAGCTTGTGGAGGGGAAGGACCGGGGAGCTGTTTTTT. The rearrangement links TRBV5-1 to TRBJ2-2, with D perhaps TRBD2 (6 bases). V lost 1 base to trimming and J lost 5 bases, with 12 bases between them. There are 15 residues in the CDR3. CDR1 and CDR2 (germline): SGHRS, YFSETQ.